This TCR beta chain was documented in a study of cytomegalovirus exposure and HLA in healthy donors. Germline V gene sequence: CDR1 SGHDT, CDR2 YYEEEE. V shed 4 bases, J shed 0 bases, and the junction held 5 bases outside the gene matches. The CDR3 loop spans 16 amino acids. To note about this clone: What it binds is not known.

PCR primers comprised 60 Vbeta and 13 Jbeta primers. Sequenced by immunoSEQ multiplex PCR; TCRdb stores in-frame clones only, minus some. Here the sample table reports tens of thousands of clones. Study-wide findings and caveats: Sequencing likely caused a cluster of highly shared sequence variants. Later on, analysis showed that most CMV-associated TCR beta chains appeared to be HLA-restricted. When a later analysis compared HLA-associated TCR beta chains with equally common others, the HLA-associated chains turned out to be more clonally expanded and to have lower generation probabilities.

Sequencing input: PBMCs. The TCR sequence derives from an older woman in good health and CMV-seropositive. The chain recombines TRBV5-6 with TRBJ1-5; TRBD1 matches 9 bases. DNA of the CDR3: TGTGCCAGCAGCGCGGACAGGGGTTATAGCAATCAGCCCCAGCATTTT. Encoded protein: CASSADRGYSNQPQHF.